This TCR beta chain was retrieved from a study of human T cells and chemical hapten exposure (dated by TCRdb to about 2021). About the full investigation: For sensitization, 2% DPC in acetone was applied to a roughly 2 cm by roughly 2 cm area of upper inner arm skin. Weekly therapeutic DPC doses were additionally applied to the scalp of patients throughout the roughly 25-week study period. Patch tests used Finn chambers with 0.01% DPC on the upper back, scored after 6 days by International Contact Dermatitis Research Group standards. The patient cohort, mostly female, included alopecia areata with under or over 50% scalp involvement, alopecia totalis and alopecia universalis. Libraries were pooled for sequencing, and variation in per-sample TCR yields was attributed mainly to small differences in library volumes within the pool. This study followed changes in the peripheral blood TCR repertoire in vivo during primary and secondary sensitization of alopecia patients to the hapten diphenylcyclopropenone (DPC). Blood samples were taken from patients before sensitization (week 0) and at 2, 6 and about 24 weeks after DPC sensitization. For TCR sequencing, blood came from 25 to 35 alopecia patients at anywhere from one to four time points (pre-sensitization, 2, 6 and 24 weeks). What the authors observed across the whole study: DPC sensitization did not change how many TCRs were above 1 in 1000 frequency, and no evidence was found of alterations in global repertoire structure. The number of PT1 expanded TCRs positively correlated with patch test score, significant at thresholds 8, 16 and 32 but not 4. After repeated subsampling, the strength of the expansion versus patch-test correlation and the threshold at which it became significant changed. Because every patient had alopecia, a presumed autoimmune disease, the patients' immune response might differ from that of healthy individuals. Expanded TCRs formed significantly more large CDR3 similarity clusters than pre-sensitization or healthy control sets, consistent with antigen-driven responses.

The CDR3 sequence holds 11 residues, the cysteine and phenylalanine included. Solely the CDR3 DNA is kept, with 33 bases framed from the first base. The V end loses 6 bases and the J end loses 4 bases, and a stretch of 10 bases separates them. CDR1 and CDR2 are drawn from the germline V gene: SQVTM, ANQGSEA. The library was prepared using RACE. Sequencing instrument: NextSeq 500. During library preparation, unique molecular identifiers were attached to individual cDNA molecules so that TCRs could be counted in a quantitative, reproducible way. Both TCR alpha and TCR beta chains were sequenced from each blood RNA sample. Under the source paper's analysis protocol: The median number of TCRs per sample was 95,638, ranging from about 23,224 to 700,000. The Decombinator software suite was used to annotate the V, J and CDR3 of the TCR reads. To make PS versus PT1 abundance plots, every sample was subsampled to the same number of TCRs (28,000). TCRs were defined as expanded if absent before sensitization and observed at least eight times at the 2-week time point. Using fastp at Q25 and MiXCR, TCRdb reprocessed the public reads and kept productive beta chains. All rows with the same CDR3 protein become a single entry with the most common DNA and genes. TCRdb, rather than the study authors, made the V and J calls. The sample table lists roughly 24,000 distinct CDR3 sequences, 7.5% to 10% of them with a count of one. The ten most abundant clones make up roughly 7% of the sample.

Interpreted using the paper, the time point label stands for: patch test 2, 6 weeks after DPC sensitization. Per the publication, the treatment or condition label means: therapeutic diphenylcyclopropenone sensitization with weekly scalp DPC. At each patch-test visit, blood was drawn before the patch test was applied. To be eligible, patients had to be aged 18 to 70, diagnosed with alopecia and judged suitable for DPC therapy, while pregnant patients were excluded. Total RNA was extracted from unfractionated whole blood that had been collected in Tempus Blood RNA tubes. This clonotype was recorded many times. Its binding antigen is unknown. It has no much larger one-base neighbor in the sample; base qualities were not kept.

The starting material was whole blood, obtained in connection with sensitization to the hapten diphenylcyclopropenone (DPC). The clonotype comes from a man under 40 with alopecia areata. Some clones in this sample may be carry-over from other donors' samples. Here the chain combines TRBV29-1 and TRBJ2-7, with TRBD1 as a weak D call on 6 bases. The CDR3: CSVPQGYEQYF. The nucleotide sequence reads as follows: TGCAGCGTCCCACAGGGATACGAGCAGTACTTC.